The 22 T cell receptor beta chains presented below share a single source sample, sequenced in a study of blood T cell repertoires in COVID-19. The protocol was immunoSEQ multiplex PCR, while the TCRdb copy is restricted to in-frame clones and leaves out a portion. The profile shows some 360,000 clones, 88% of them singletons. Source material: PBMCs or T cells enriched from blood (not recorded which). Receptors originate from a woman aged 25 to 39 who had been exposed to COVID-19.

V is TRBV7-9 and J is TRBJ1-4; possible D gene TRBD1, 6 bases. This CDR3 is 17 amino acids long. V gave up 1 base and J gave up 8 bases, with 20 bases separating them. The germline V gene has CDR1 SEHNR and CDR2 FQNEAQ (reference sequence). The CDR3 DNA reads as TGTGCCAGCAGCTTAGTATCGCTTGCAGGGGCTGGGGAAAAACTGTTTTTT. It specifies CASSLVSLAGAGEKLFF.

This clone was recorded only once. V gene TRBV9 combines with J gene TRBJ1-1; no definite D call. The CDR3 covers 14 residues. Germline loops: CDR1 SGDLS, CDR2 YYNGEE. The germline V and J ends were trimmed by 0 bases and 2 bases, with 8 bases remaining between them. The DNA for the CDR3 is TGTGCCAGCAGCGTAGATCAGATCAACACTGAAGCTTTCTTT. Its translation is CASSVDQINTEAFF.

The J gene is TRBJ2-5, the V gene TRBV6-5; 10 positions agree with TRBD2. The CDR3 has 15 residues. J was trimmed by 5 bases and V by 5 bases; bases with no gene match: 8. The germline CDR1 and CDR2 sequences are MNHEY and SVGAGI. The CDR3 protein is CASSPEPSGSETQYF. Written as DNA, the CDR3 is TGTGCCAGCAGTCCTGAGCCTAGCGGGAGCGAGACCCAGTACTTC.

Only one count was recorded for this clone. The chain employs TRBV5-1 and TRBJ2-7; 11 bases map to TRBD2. The CDR3 spans 16 residues. Germline V gene sequence: CDR1 SGHRS, CDR2 YFSETQ. V shed 4 bases, J shed 1 base, and the junction held 7 bases outside the gene matches. CDR3 loop: CASSDLAGGVSYEQYF. CDR3 in DNA: TGCGCCAGCAGCGACTTAGCGGGAGGGGTATCCTACGAGCAGTACTTC.

This chain uses TRBV28 with TRBJ1-2, with a possible D match to TRBD1 (5 bases). Trimming took off 4 bases at V and 1 base at J, with 7 bases between the two ends. From germline, CDR1 is MDHEN and CDR2 SYDVKM. The CDR3 is 13 residues long. CDR3 protein: CASSSDSNYGYTF. As DNA, the CDR3 is TGTGCCAGCAGTTCCGACAGTAACTATGGCTACACCTTC.

The chain couples TRBV11-2 to TRBJ1-2, with 9 bases aligning to TRBD1. This CDR3 contains 18 residues. Trimming cost V 0 bases and J 6 bases; bases outside gene matches: 14. From germline, CDR1 is SGHAT and CDR2 FQNNGV. The CDR3 bases are TGTGCCAGCAGCTTAGATTTGATTTTGGGACAGGGAGGGGATGGCTACACCTTC. This codes for CASSLDLILGQGGDGYTF. Looking up the rest from reference TRBV11-2 and TRBJ1-2 gives the full variable domain: EAGVAQSPRYKIIEKRQSVAFWCNPISGHATLYWYQQILGQGPKLLIQFQNNGVVDDSQLPKDRFSAERLKGVDSTLKIQPAKLEDSAVYLCASSLDLILGQGGDGYTFGSGTRLTVV.

The rearrangement joins TRBV3-1 (or the pseudogene TRBV3-2) to TRBJ1-3, with a weak D call TRBD1 (5 bases). This CDR3 spans 13 amino acids. CDR1 is LGHDT, CDR2 YNNKEL, per germline (reference sequence). V dropped 8 bases and J dropped 3 bases, with 11 bases sitting between them. The CDR3 bases are TGTGCCAGCGAGACCGGGGGTGGAAACACCATATATTTT. Protein product: CASETGGGNTIYF.

The chain joins TRBV9 to TRBJ1-3; 8 bases agree with TRBD1. The CDR3 has 15 amino acids. The germline CDR1 and CDR2 sequences are SGDLS and YYNGEE. V gave up 3 bases and J gave up 2 bases; unmatched junction bases: 4. The CDR3 nucleotides read TGTGCCAGCAGCGCCGGGACAGGAGCTGGAAACACCATATATTTT. Protein product: CASSAGTGAGNTIYF.

The chain recombines TRBV6-1 with TRBJ2-7; the match to TRBD1 covers 8 bases. Germline V CDR1 and CDR2: MNHNS, SASEGT. This CDR3 contains 15 residues. The J segment lost 1 base and the V segment lost 2 bases, leaving 4 bases of the junction unmatched. CDR3 protein: CASSEPGQASYEQYF. Here the CDR3 DNA reads TGTGCCAGCAGTGAACCGGGACAGGCGTCCTACGAGCAGTACTTC.

The chain's CDR3 is CAWKPGQGFYGYTF. DNA of the CDR3: TGTGCCTGGAAACCGGGACAGGGGTTCTATGGCTACACCTTC. This chain links TRBV30 with TRBJ1-2; 10 bases are shared with TRBD1. Trimming cost V 4 bases and J 4 bases; bases outside gene matches: 6. The CDR3 has 14 residues. Germline lookup yields CDR1 GTSNPN and CDR2 SVGIG (reference sequence). Full variable domain (remainder filled in from reference TRBV30 and TRBJ1-2): SQTIHQWPATLVQPVGSPLSLECTVEGTSNPNLYWYRQAAGRGLQLLFYSVGIGQISSEVPQNLSASRPQDRQFILSSKKLLLSDSGFYLCAWKPGQGFYGYTFGSGTRLTVV.

The chain uses TRBV7-8 and TRBJ1-2, with D possibly being TRBD1 (6 bases). This CDR3 spans 16 amino acids. The germline CDR1 and CDR2 sequences are SGHVS and FQNEAQ. V was trimmed by 5 bases and J by 2 bases, leaving 18 bases between them. The CDR3 sequence: CASSPSPGQGNYGYTF. CDR3 in DNA: TGTGCCAGCAGCCCCTCGCCGGGGCAGGGGAACTATGGCTACACCTTC.

The chain uses TRBV12-3 or TRBV12-4 and TRBJ1-1; D is unclear. The CDR3 is 12 amino acids. Trimming took off 9 bases at V and 2 bases at J, with 10 bases between the two ends. CDR3 loop: CASKTGNTEAFF. The CDR3 region has the DNA TGTGCCAGTAAGACGGGAAACACTGAAGCTTTCTTT.

The chain employs TRBV6-5 and TRBJ1-3; TRBD1 might be the D (6 bases). The CDR3 runs to 15 residues. Germline V CDR1 and CDR2: MNHEY, SVGAGI. V was pared by 5 bases and J by 2 bases, with 13 bases between. The CDR3 region is CASSLQGRAGNTIYF. The CDR3 nucleotides are TGTGCCAGCAGTCTACAGGGAAGAGCTGGAAACACCATATATTTT.

This rearrangement joins TRBV18 to TRBJ2-7; 7 nucleotides line up with TRBD1. J gave up 5 bases and V 3 bases, and 4 bases lay outside the gene matches. This CDR3 is 13 amino acids long. The germline V gene encodes CDR1 KGHSH and CDR2 LQKENI. DNA for the CDR3: TGTGCCAGCTCACCCCTGGACAGGCACGAGCAGTACTTC. Its protein product is CASSPLDRHEQYF.

The chain joins TRBV10-3 to TRBJ1-2, with TRBD1 matching over 12 bases. CDR1 and CDR2 (germline): ENHRY, SYGVKD. The CDR3 contains 18 residues. Germline trimming cut 4 bases from V and 3 bases from J; bases unmatched to any gene: 12. CDR3: CAISGPGTGGVVDYGYTF. DNA of the CDR3: TGTGCCATCAGTGGACCCGGGACAGGGGGCGTCGTCGACTATGGCTACACCTTC.

The chain carries TRBV29-1 and TRBJ1-2; 10 nucleotides match TRBD1. With 6 bases clipped from V and 11 bases from J, the junction kept 6 bases outside the gene matches. The CDR3 has 11 amino acids. Germline CDR1 reads SQVTM; CDR2 reads ANQGSEA. The CDR3 is CSVVGQGIYTF. Here the CDR3 DNA reads TGCAGCGTAGTGGGACAGGGGATTTACACCTTC.

The chain recombines TRBV3-1 (or the pseudogene TRBV3-2) with TRBJ1-5, with 7 bases lining up with TRBD1. The CDR3 totals 12 residues. Germline CDR1 reads LGHDT; CDR2 reads YNNKEL (reference sequence). V trimming: 3 bases; J trimming: 7 bases; junction bases outside the gene matches: 0. CDR3 DNA: TGTGCCAGCAGCCAGGGACAGCAGCCCCAGCATTTT. Protein product: CASSQGQQPQHF.

The chain has TRBV7-8 and TRBJ1-3; TRBD1 is a possible D gene (6 bases). Germline loops: CDR1 SGHVS, CDR2 FQNEAQ. Trimming removed 8 bases from V and 0 bases from J, with 8 bases in between. The CDR3 totals 13 residues. The CDR3 sequence is CASQGSSGNTIYF. The CDR3 nucleotides read TGTGCCAGCCAGGGGAGCTCTGGAAACACCATATATTTT.

This clone was picked up one time. This sequence joins TRBV19 and TRBJ1-5; D possibly corresponds to TRBD1 (6 bases). Between the trimmed V and J ends, which lost 4 bases and 0 bases, there was a span of 19 bases. Germline V lookup: CDR1 LNHDA, CDR2 SQIVND (reference sequence). The CDR3 has 18 amino acids. CDR3 residues: CASSTPKDSQYSNQPQHF. In DNA, the CDR3 is TGTGCCAGTAGTACCCCAAAGGACAGCCAATATAGCAATCAGCCCCAGCATTTT.

CDR3: CASSTSGFANTGELFF. The CDR3 bases are TGTGCCAGCAGCACCTCAGGATTCGCGAACACCGGGGAGCTGTTTTTT. The V call is TRBV11-1, the J call TRBJ2-2; D not resolved. V was clipped by 5 bases and J by 0 bases, with 13 bases between them. Germline CDR1 and CDR2: SGHAT and FQDESV (reference sequence). The CDR3 contains 16 residues.

The chain uses TRBV5-4 and TRBJ2-1; TRBD1 is a possible D gene (6 bases). The germline V gene has CDR1 SGHNT and CDR2 YYREEE (reference sequence). V lost 4 bases, J lost 5 bases, and 13 bases lay in between. This CDR3 spans 14 amino acids. The CDR3 region is CASSPPRGNNEQFF. CDR3 nucleotide sequence: TGTGCCAGCAGCCCCCCCAGGGGTAACAATGAGCAGTTCTTC. Full variable domain (remainder filled in from reference TRBV5-4 and TRBJ2-1): ETGVTQSPTHLIKTRGQQVTLRCSSQSGHNTVSWYQQALGQGPQFIFQYYREEENGRGNFPPRFSGLQFPNYSSELNVNALELDDSALYLCASSPPRGNNEQFFGPGTRLTVL.

This chain connects TRBV21-1 to TRBJ2-7; the table's D call, TRBD2, was not checked against the DNA. TRBV21-1 is described as a pseudogene. The CDR3 is made up of 16 amino acids. The CDR3 nucleotides are TGTGCCAGCAGCTACATTGTTGGACTGATATCCTACGAGCAGTACTTC. This encodes CASSYIVGLISYEQYF.